This T cell receptor beta chain is drawn from a study of T-cell reconstitution after alpha-beta-depleted transplantation in children. This CDR3 has 15 amino acids. V shed 0 bases, J shed 6 bases, and the junction held 1 base outside the gene matches. From germline, CDR1 is LNHNV and CDR2 YYDKDF (reference sequence). Many counts were recorded for this clonotype. Its matching antigen is unknown. Overall study findings and caveats: There were reportedly several hundred expanded graft clones from which alpha-beta T cells came about two months after transplant. Newly made T cells mostly supplied T-cell counts and diversity one year after transplant.

A TCRbeta library incorporating unique molecular identifiers was prepared. TCRdb passed the PCR reads through MiXCR, listing each CDR3 protein once. The data show about 300,000 distinct CDR3 sequences, 6.5% to 9% seen once. The sequence was collected from a female patient between 2 and 10 years old who had a stem cell transplant for Fanconi anemia, so the T cells may come from the graft donor. V gene TRBV15 combines with J gene TRBJ1-4, with TRBD1 identical over 10 bases. The sample consisted of peripheral blood, taken 360 days after TCRalphabeta/CD19-depleted stem cell transplant. The chain's CDR3 is CATSREGTGDEKLFF. The CDR3 DNA follows: TGTGCCACCAGCAGAGAGGGGACAGGGGATGAAAAACTGTTTTTT. The variable domain in full, with the rest retrieved from reference TRBV15 and TRBJ1-4, is DAMVIQNPRYQVTQFGKPVTLSCSQTLNHNVMYWYQQKSSQAPKLLFHYYDKDFNNEADTPDNFQSRRPNTSFCFLDIRSPGLGDTAMYLCATSREGTGDEKLFFGSGTQLSVL.